The rows below give T cell receptor beta chains drawn from one sample of a study of shared clonotypes between healthy human individuals. The protocol was immunoSEQ multiplex PCR, while the TCRdb copy is restricted to in-frame clones and leaves out a portion. Here the sample spans about 2.4 million clones, approximately 93% being singletons. The sequencing input was naive CD4+ T cells from PBMCs. Receptors were obtained from a man aged 18 to 35 in good health. Some clones in this sample may be carry-over from other donors' samples. CDR3s include the opening cysteine and the closing phenylalanine or tryptophan. D genes are given only for firm matches. A row's size may be missing; if present it is once, few, many or a size class.

clone size	D gene	V gene	J gene	CDR3 protein	CDR3 DNA
-	-	TRBV10-3	TRBJ1-4	CAISDIVGPTNEKLFF	TGTGCCATCAGTGATATTGTCGGGCCAACTAATGAAAAACTGTTTTTT
-	TRBD2	TRBV7-3	TRBJ2-7	CASSETGTNSYEQYF	TGTGCCAGCTCCGAAACCGGGACTAACTCCTACGAGCAGTACTTC
-	TRBD2	TRBV5-1	TRBJ2-1	CASSLGPGTSGYNEQFF	TGCGCCAGCAGCTTGGGCCCCGGGACTAGCGGTTACAATGAGCAGTTCTTC
once	TRBD1	TRBV28	TRBJ1-5	CASTPVGQGYQPQHF	TGTGCCAGCACCCCGGTGGGACAGGGTTATCAGCCCCAGCATTTT
-	-	TRBV28	TRBJ1-6	CASSLKVSPLHF	TGTGCCAGCAGTTTAAAGGTCTCACCCCTCCACTTT
-	-	TRBV6-5	TRBJ1-6	CASSYQGRVHSPLHF	TGTGCCAGCAGTTACCAGGGTCGAGTACATTCACCCCTCCACTTT
-	-	TRBV28	TRBJ2-6	CASITRGGHGANVLTF	TGTGCCAGCATCACGAGGGGGGGGCACGGGGCCAACGTCCTGACTTTC
-	-	TRBV4-2	TRBJ2-2	CASSMSGELFF	TGTGCCAGCAGCATGTCCGGGGAGCTGTTTTTT
-	TRBD1	TRBV5-4	TRBJ2-1	CASSSRDRVGEQFF	TGTGCCAGCAGCTCCCGGGACAGGGTTGGTGAGCAGTTCTTC
-	TRBD2	TRBV9	TRBJ2-1	CASSVGSGGYNEQFF	TGTGCCAGCAGCGTAGGTAGCGGGGGCTACAATGAGCAGTTCTTC
-	TRBD2	TRBV27	TRBJ2-3	CATKPLAGSSTDTQYF	TGTGCCACCAAACCGCTAGCGGGCTCTAGCACAGATACGCAGTATTTT
-	-	TRBV9	TRBJ1-2	CASSPWGSNYGYTF	TGTGCCAGCAGCCCCTGGGGGTCGAACTATGGCTACACCTTC
-	-	TRBV6-4	TRBJ2-7	CASSQTVGAYEQYF	TGTGCCAGCAGCCAAACGGTCGGGGCCTACGAGCAGTACTTC
-	TRBD1	TRBV28	TRBJ1-2	CASSWQPSQGGYTF	TGTGCCAGCAGTTGGCAGCCCTCACAGGGGGGCTACACCTTC
-	TRBD1	TRBV5-1	TRBJ1-4	CASSLGQGRTNEKLFF	TGCGCCAGCAGCTTAGGACAGGGGAGGACTAATGAAAAACTGTTTTTT
-	TRBD1	TRBV6-5	TRBJ2-7	CASSYSGQPIGEQYF	TGTGCCAGCAGTTACTCGGGACAGCCCATAGGCGAGCAGTACTTC
-	TRBD1	TRBV4-2	TRBJ1-5	CASSQGDRDHQPQHF	TGTGCCAGCAGCCAGGGGGACAGGGACCATCAGCCCCAGCATTTT
-	TRBD1	TRBV4-2	TRBJ1-1	CASSKPAGGTEAFF	TGTGCCAGCAGCAAACCCGCAGGGGGCACTGAAGCTTTCTTT
-	-	TRBV9	TRBJ2-3	CASSANPGEDTQYF	TGTGCCAGCAGCGCCAACCCCGGGGAAGATACGCAGTATTTT
-	TRBD2	TRBV29-1	TRBJ2-7	CSVASGTYEQYF	TGCAGCGTTGCCAGCGGGACCTACGAGCAGTACTTC
-	-	TRBV5-5	TRBJ2-7	CASKFSGAAYEQYF	TGTGCCAGCAAGTTTTCGGGGGCAGCCTACGAGCAGTACTTC
-	-	TRBV28	TRBJ2-3	CASSSPDATSTDTQYF	TGTGCCAGCAGTTCACCCGACGCTACAAGCACAGATACGCAGTATTTT
-	TRBD1	TRBV5-1	TRBJ1-6	CASSLVRDRDYNSPLHF	TGCGCCAGCAGCTTGGTTCGGGACAGGGATTATAATTCACCCCTCCACTTT
-	-	TRBV21-1	TRBJ1-2	CASSQGPGGNYGYTF	TGTGCCAGCAGCCAGGGTCCAGGGGGCAACTATGGCTACACCTTC
-	-	TRBV11-3	TRBJ2-7	CASSPSVRGEQYF	TGTGCCAGCAGCCCAAGTGTGAGGGGCGAGCAGTACTTC
-	-	TRBV20-1	TRBJ1-2	CSAPRPDTPTF	TGCAGTGCTCCCAGACCCGATACCCCCACCTTC
-	-	TRBV7-2	TRBJ2-7	CASSPRSSYEQYF	TGTGCCAGCTCCCCAAGGAGCTCCTACGAGCAGTACTTC
-	TRBD1	TRBV28	TRBJ1-3	CASSLRRTRDRGNTIYF	TGTGCCAGCAGTTTACGCCGAACTAGGGACAGAGGAAACACCATATATTTT
-	TRBD2	TRBV5-1	TRBJ2-1	CASNLLAGGDEQFF	TGCGCCAGCAATTTACTAGCGGGAGGCGATGAGCAGTTCTTC
-	-	TRBV7-2	TRBJ2-2	CASSLGSARELFF	TGTGCCAGCAGCTTAGGGAGTGCCCGGGAGCTGTTTTTT
-	-	TRBV20-1	TRBJ2-4	CSASTYIQYF	TGCAGTGCGTCAACATACATTCAGTACTTC
-	-	TRBV5-1	TRBJ1-4	CASSLQEGEKLFF	TGCGCCAGCAGCTTACAGGAAGGGGAAAAACTGTTTTTT
-	TRBD2	TRBV6-1	TRBJ2-1	CASSEVLAGVIEQFF	TGTGCCAGCAGTGAAGTTCTAGCGGGCGTTATTGAGCAGTTCTTC
-	-	TRBV7-2	TRBJ2-3	CASSLQTLSTDTQYF	TGTGCCAGCAGCCTCCAGACTCTAAGCACAGATACGCAGTATTTT
-	TRBD1	TRBV28	TRBJ2-7	CASSPTGAPSYEQYF	TGTGCCAGCAGTCCAACAGGGGCCCCCTCCTACGAGCAGTACTTC
-	-	TRBV7-2	TRBJ1-1	CASSLFSNTEAFF	TGTGCCAGCAGCTTATTCAGCAACACTGAAGCTTTCTTT
once	-	TRBV5-8	TRBJ2-3	CASSFRLSTDTQYF	TGTGCCAGCAGCTTCAGGTTAAGCACAGATACGCAGTATTTT
-	-	TRBV18	TRBJ2-1	CASSPPGGGYNEQFF	TGTGCCAGCTCACCACCGGGAGGGGGTTACAATGAGCAGTTCTTC
-	-	TRBV6-6	TRBJ1-2	CASSYGQGTYGYTF	TGTGCCAGCAGTTACGGCCAGGGGACCTATGGCTACACCTTC
-	TRBD2	TRBV5-1	TRBJ2-1	CASSSTSGRFYNEQFF	TGCGCCAGCAGCTCCACTAGCGGGCGATTCTACAATGAGCAGTTCTTC
-	-	TRBV27	TRBJ2-7	CASSQVRVSSYEQYF	TGTGCCAGCAGTCAAGTCAGGGTAAGCTCCTACGAGCAGTACTTC
-	-	TRBV4-1	TRBJ2-3	CASSQGTIEDTQYF	TGCGCCAGCAGCCAAGGGACTATTGAAGATACGCAGTATTTT
-	TRBD2	TRBV2	TRBJ2-1	CASSKAREPYNEQFF	TGTGCCAGCAGTAAGGCGCGGGAGCCCTACAATGAGCAGTTCTTC
-	TRBD1	TRBV27	TRBJ2-7	CASRPARALGQGYEQYF	TGTGCCAGCAGGCCAGCTCGGGCCTTGGGACAGGGCTACGAGCAGTACTTC
-	-	TRBV18	TRBJ2-2	CASSGRPGTGELFF	TGTGCCAGCTCGGGAAGGCCGGGGACCGGGGAGCTGTTTTTT
-	TRBD2	TRBV27	TRBJ2-3	CASSSLRGLAGGPRTDTQYF	TGTGCCAGCAGTTCCCTTCGGGGACTAGCGGGAGGGCCTCGGACAGATACGCAGTATTTT
-	TRBD2	TRBV5-4	TRBJ2-7	CASSSTSGRYEQYF	TGTGCCAGCAGCTCTACTAGCGGGAGGTACGAGCAGTACTTC
-	-	TRBV9	TRBJ1-1	CASSSTGTSTEAFF	TGTGCCAGCAGCTCCACAGGGACTAGCACTGAAGCTTTCTTT
-	TRBD2	TRBV30	TRBJ2-5	CAWSVRGSGRAETQYF	TGTGCCTGGAGTGTACGGGGTAGCGGGAGGGCAGAGACCCAGTACTTC
once	TRBD1	TRBV18	TRBJ1-2	CASSPRSEGAYGYTF	TGTGCCAGCTCACCAAGGTCGGAGGGGGCGTATGGCTACACCTTC
-	TRBD2	TRBV30	TRBJ2-7	CAWRCGAGLAGGPLTYEQYF	TGTGCCTGGAGATGTGGCGCAGGCCTAGCGGGAGGGCCCTTAACCTACGAGCAGTACTTC
few	-	TRBV9	TRBJ1-2	CASSVGAGYGYTF	TGTGCCAGCAGCGTCGGGGCGGGCTATGGCTACACCTTC
-	TRBD1	TRBV9	TRBJ2-1	CASSVGAERLRTGEQFF	TGTGCCAGCAGCGTAGGGGCCGAGAGATTGAGGACAGGTGAGCAGTTCTTC
-	TRBD1	TRBV28	TRBJ1-2	CASSQGQGALTYGYTF	TGTGCCAGCAGCCAGGGACAGGGGGCGCTGACCTATGGCTACACCTTC
-	TRBD1	TRBV5-1	TRBJ1-2	CASSLNGLQGQGGYTF	TGCGCCAGCAGCTTGAACGGGCTCCAAGGACAGGGTGGCTACACCTTC
-	-	TRBV11-2	TRBJ2-1	CASSLATEQFF	TGTGCCAGCAGCTTAGCCACGGAGCAGTTCTTC
-	-	TRBV7-8	TRBJ1-4	CASSLAQRSEKLFF	TGTGCCAGCAGCTTAGCCCAAAGGAGTGAAAAACTGTTTTTT
-	TRBD1	TRBV18	TRBJ2-7	CASSPLTGVPHEQYF	TGTGCCAGCTCACCACTCACAGGGGTTCCTCACGAGCAGTACTTC
-	-	TRBV25-1	TRBJ1-5	CASSEYRDSNQPQHF	TGTGCCAGCAGTGAATATCGGGATAGCAATCAGCCCCAGCATTTT